Each of the 20 T cell receptor beta chains below was sequenced from the same sample in a study of cytomegalovirus exposure and HLA in healthy donors. The assay was immunoSEQ multiplex PCR, and TCRdb's table has in-frame clones only and misses some. The data show under 350,000 clones, with around 86% seen just once and over 0.95% held by the top ten. Sequenced input: PBMCs. These TCRs come from a woman aged 18 to 35 in good health and CMV-seronegative.

V gene TRBV2 combines with J gene TRBJ1-4; D unclear. Germline-derived CDR1 and CDR2 are SNHLY and FYNNEI. The V end lost 7 bases, the J end lost 8 bases, and 14 bases lay between the germline ends. The CDR3 runs 13 residues. This CDR3 reads CASKIVDIEKLFF. The CDR3 nucleotides read TGTGCCAGCAAAATTGTCGACATCGAAAAACTGTTTTTT.

This clone showed up just a few times. The chain couples TRBV5-1 to TRBJ1-2, with TRBD1 matching 9 bases. The germline gives CDR1 SGHRS, CDR2 YFSETQ. The CDR3 sequence is 15 residues long. V lost 4 bases to trimming and J lost 4 bases; unmatched junction nucleotides: 8. As DNA, the CDR3 is TGCGCCAGCAGCAGGGACAGGGACCTTTCCTATGGCTACACCTTC. This translates into CASSRDRDLSYGYTF.

The genes are TRBV7-8 and TRBJ1-5, with a weak D call TRBD1 (6 bases). The germline V gene encodes CDR1 SGHVS and CDR2 FQNEAQ. Trimming removed 3 bases at V and 2 bases at J, with 11 bases between. The CDR3 is 15 amino acids. CDR3 DNA: TGTGCCAGCAGCTTGGGGGCGCGGGGCAATCAGCCCCAGCATTTT. Amino acid sequence: CASSLGARGNQPQHF.

The chain has TRBV5-6 and TRBJ1-2; D is undetermined. The CDR3 has 14 residues. Germline V CDR1 and CDR2: SGHDT, YYEEEE. V was cut by 4 bases and J by 4 bases, with 14 bases left in between. The CDR3 DNA is TGTGCCAGCAGCCCCCCAGGAAGCACCTATGGCTACACCTTC. Protein: CASSPPGSTYGYTF.

The V call is TRBV5-4, the J call TRBJ2-1; 13 bases agree with TRBD2. Germline-derived CDR1 and CDR2 are SGHNT and YYREEE (reference sequence). Germline trimming cut 4 bases from V and 5 bases from J; bases unmatched to any gene: 3. CDR3 length: 15 amino acids. This chain's CDR3 is CASSRGTSGDNEQFF. Here the CDR3 DNA reads TGTGCCAGCAGCCGCGGGACTAGCGGGGACAATGAGCAGTTCTTC.

This clone appeared a few times. This chain links TRBV7-9 with TRBJ2-7; weak D call: TRBD2 (5 bases). In germline, CDR1 is SEHNR, CDR2 FQNEAQ (reference sequence). This CDR3 region has 14 residues. With 0 bases removed from V and 3 bases from J, the gap between germline ends came to 9 bases. CDR3 residues: CASSLAPGSYEQYF. DNA of the CDR3: TGTGCCAGCAGCTTAGCCCCGGGGAGCTACGAGCAGTACTTC. The full variable domain, rest sourced from reference TRBV7-9 and TRBJ2-7, is DTGVSQNPRHKITKRGQNVTFRCDPISEHNRLYWYRQTLGQGPEFLTYFQNEAQLEKSRLLSDRFSAERPKGSFSTLEIQRTEQGDSAMYLCASSLAPGSYEQYFGPGTRLTVT.

The chain carries TRBV7-9 and TRBJ2-1, with D possibly being TRBD1 (7 bases). Germline V gene sequence: CDR1 SEHNR, CDR2 FQNEAQ (reference sequence). The V end lost 5 bases, the J end lost 7 bases, and 18 bases lay between the germline ends. This CDR3 comprises 15 residues. The CDR3 here is CASSPPWAGGNEQFF. The DNA of the CDR3 is TGTGCCAGCAGCCCGCCTTGGGCAGGGGGGAATGAGCAGTTCTTC.

This chain connects TRBV2 to TRBJ2-7, with D perhaps matching TRBD2 (6 bases). The V end lost 5 bases, the J end lost 5 bases, and 22 bases lay between the germline ends. The germline CDR1 and CDR2 sequences are SNHLY and FYNNEI. CDR3 length equals 16 residues. CDR3 protein: CASSPSVGGTLDEQYF. DNA of the CDR3: TGTGCCAGCAGTCCGTCGGTCGGGGGAACGCTAGACGAGCAGTACTTC.

J is TRBJ1-2 and V is TRBV28; 8 bases are shared with TRBD1. The V gene end was trimmed by 5 bases and the J gene end by 5 bases; junction bases not matched to a gene: 4. CDR3 length: 13 amino acids. In germline, CDR1 is MDHEN, CDR2 SYDVKM. The CDR3 protein is CASSPGTGYGYTF. In DNA, the CDR3 is TGTGCCAGCAGTCCCGGGACAGGATATGGCTACACCTTC.

V is TRBV10-1 and J is TRBJ2-7; D remains ambiguous. The CDR3 has 11 amino acids. From germline, CDR1 is WNHNN and CDR2 SYGVQD (reference sequence). V was shortened by 4 bases and J by 3 bases, with 4 bases between the two germline ends. CDR3 nucleotides: TGCGCCAGCAGTGTAGACTACGAGCAGTACTTC. This gives the protein CASSVDYEQYF.

The DNA of the CDR3 is TGTGCCAGCAGGCAGTGGACAGGCGCACAGACTAACTATGGCTACACCTTC. It translates to CASRQWTGAQTNYGYTF. The rearrangement uses TRBV28 and TRBJ1-2; 7 nucleotides agree with TRBD1. V lost 6 bases and J lost 0; bases outside the gene matches: 13. CDR1 and CDR2 (germline): MDHEN, SYDVKM. This CDR3 is 17 amino acids long.

The genes are TRBV6-5 and TRBJ1-2; possible D gene TRBD1, 6 bases. This CDR3 contains 14 residues. Trimming stripped 6 bases from V and 7 bases from J, with 18 bases between. In germline, CDR1 is MNHEY, CDR2 SVGAGI. The CDR3 DNA follows: TGTGCCAGCAGGCGAGGGGGAGCCGTTCTTGGCTACACCTTC. Its translation: CASRRGGAVLGYTF.

This clone was seen a handful of times. This chain links TRBV20-1 with TRBJ1-2; D is undetermined. Trimming left V 6 bases short and J 10 bases short, with 6 bases between. Germline V gene data show CDR1 as DFQATT and CDR2 as SNEGSKA (reference sequence). The CDR3 totals 8 residues. This CDR3 reads CSARDYTF. CDR3 nucleotides: TGCAGTGCGCGGGACTACACCTTC.

This clone was counted once. The rearrangement links TRBV18 to TRBJ2-1, with D perhaps TRBD1 (6 bases). The CDR3 sequence is 14 residues long. V was cut by 2 bases and J by 10 bases, with 15 bases left in between. The germline V gene has CDR1 KGHSH and CDR2 LQKENI. DNA for the CDR3: TGTGCCAGCTCACCATTTGACAGGCCATCGGAGCAGTTCTTC. Residues: CASSPFDRPSEQFF.

This clone was counted once. The rearrangement links TRBV7-8 to TRBJ2-7; 9 positions match TRBD1. Germline values: CDR1 SGHVS, CDR2 FQNEAQ. CDR3 length: 14 amino acids. Unmatched junction bases numbered 1, after V lost 0 bases and J lost 4 bases. The CDR3 DNA follows: TGTGCCAGCAGCTTAGCGGGACAGGGATACGAGCAGTACTTC. This translates into CASSLAGQGYEQYF.

The genes are TRBV28 and TRBJ1-2, with 7 bases lining up with TRBD1. V lost 3 bases and J lost 6; bases outside the gene matches: 10. From germline, CDR1 is MDHEN and CDR2 SYDVKM. This CDR3 contains 15 residues. The CDR3 region is CASSFRGTSTDGYTF. The DNA for the CDR3 is TGTGCCAGCAGTTTCAGGGGGACCTCGACTGATGGCTACACCTTC.

This chain connects TRBV30 to TRBJ2-1, with 7 bases fitting TRBD2. The CDR3 has 16 amino acids. CDR1 and CDR2 from the germline V gene are GTSNPN and SVGIG (reference sequence). V was pared by 2 bases and J by 2 bases, with 9 bases of the junction left unmatched. CDR3: CAWSTLTSSAYNEQFF. CDR3 in DNA: TGTGCCTGGAGTACCCTGACTAGCTCTGCCTACAATGAGCAGTTCTTC.

The J gene is TRBJ1-2, the V gene TRBV30, with D maybe TRBD1 (5 bases). The V and J ends lost 5 bases and 5 bases respectively, with 15 bases between them. The V gene's germline CDR1 is GTSNPN and CDR2 SVGIG (reference sequence). The CDR3 is 13 amino acids. The CDR3 here is CAWETGDRYGYTF. CDR3 sequence (DNA): TGTGCCTGGGAGACGGGGGATAGGTATGGCTACACCTTC.

The chain recombines TRBV2 with TRBJ1-1, with TRBD1 as a possible D gene (5 bases). This CDR3 region has 13 residues. Germline-derived CDR1 and CDR2 are SNHLY and FYNNEI. V lost 10 bases and J 4 bases, leaving 16 bases between the germline ends. CDR3 loop: CANWGERGTEAFF. The CDR3 coding sequence is TGTGCCAACTGGGGGGAAAGAGGCACTGAAGCTTTCTTT.

This chain connects TRBV2 to TRBJ1-4; D gene unclear. Trimming shortened V by 6 bases and J by 5 bases, and 10 bases separated the two germline ends. Germline-derived CDR1 and CDR2 are SNHLY and FYNNEI. The CDR3 is 13 residues long. Here the CDR3 DNA reads TGTGCCAGCAGGGGAGGAGGCAATGAAAAACTGTTTTTT. Translating gives CASRGGGNEKLFF.